This TCR beta chain is drawn from a study of blood T cell repertoires in COVID-19. V was clipped by 0 bases and J by 2 bases; unmatched bases: 3. The CDR3 spans 15 residues. Germline loops: CDR1 SGHTA, CDR2 FQGNSA. Individuals aged about 18 to 89 years were recruited from fewer than 25 US areas. Original methodology: Cell counts per sample came from amplifying reference gene primers. TCRdb's table, derived via immunoSEQ multiplex PCR, lists solely in-frame clones and lacks some. The DNA gave D and trimming, while V, J and clone size come from that table. This table holds under 200,000 clones, 85% to 90% found once.

The rearrangement joins TRBV7-2 to TRBJ2-7; 8 nucleotides match TRBD1. What was sequenced was PBMCs or T cells enriched from blood (not recorded which). This receptor was obtained from a woman aged 45-60 years who had recovered from COVID-19. CDR3 region: CASSLASRGPYEQYF. As DNA, the CDR3 is TGTGCCAGCAGCTTAGCGTCCAGGGGGCCCTACGAGCAGTACTTC.